These 23 T cell receptor beta chains share one sample of origin, sequenced in a study of tumor and adjacent non-tumor tissue in lung cancer. The template was RNA from unsorted bulk tissue. The library came from three nested PCR rounds adapted from ARM-PCR protocols. TCRdb reprocessed the multiplex PCR reads with MiXCR, giving one entry per CDR3 protein. The sample has fewer than 80,000 distinct CDR3 sequences, about two thirds seen once. Sequenced input: lung tumor tissue. The receptor set was obtained from a woman between 65 and 79 years old with non-small cell lung cancer.

About this clonotype itself: A much larger clone is a single base away; this may be a read error. The chain has TRBV7-9 and TRBJ1-1, with no clear D. Germline V gene sequence: CDR1 SEHNR, CDR2 FQNEAQ (reference sequence). The CDR3 is 14 residues long. The CDR3 DNA reads TGTGCCAACAGCCTTAACACCCCGGGCACTGAAGCTTTCTTT. Translating gives CANSLNTPGTEAFF.

This clonotype is labeled as medium-sized. V usage is TRBV29-1 and J usage is TRBJ1-6; D is uncertain. The CDR3 has 13 residues. The V and J ends lost 4 bases and 8 bases respectively, with 12 bases between them. Germline V gives CDR1 SQVTM, CDR2 ANQGSEA. DNA of the CDR3: TGCAGCGTTGGAGAGGATTTGGATTCACCCCTCCACTTT. The encoded protein is CSVGEDLDSPLHF.

In regard to this clonotype: The junction departs from the called germline gene at one end, perhaps through a read error. The chain recombines TRBV12-3 or TRBV12-4 with TRBJ1-4, with 10 positions matching TRBD1. There are 16 residues in the CDR3. The CDR3 spells CPSSPNQGTGAEKLFF. The CDR3 nucleotides are TGTCCCAGCAGTCCCAACCAAGGGACAGGGGCCGAAAAACTGTTTTTT.

The chain links TRBV6-5 to TRBJ1-1, with TRBD1 as a possible D gene (6 bases). This CDR3 is built from 12 residues. The V gene's germline CDR1 is MNHEY and CDR2 SVGAGI. The V and J ends lost 4 bases and 8 bases respectively, with 11 bases between them. Here the CDR3 DNA reads TGTGCCAGCAGTTTTAGGGGGACCGAAGCTTTCTTT. Translating gives CASSFRGTEAFF.

A word on this clonotype: A much larger clone lies a single base off, so this may be a read error. The CDR3 sequence: CASSSVTSVHEQYF. CDR3 in DNA: TGTGCCAGCAGTTCAGTGACTAGCGTCCACGAGCAGTACTTC. The J gene is TRBJ2-7, the V gene TRBV28, with 8 bases aligning to TRBD2. The CDR3 sequence is 14 residues long. The V segment lost 4 bases and the J segment 5 bases; nucleotides outside the gene matches: 7. Germline V CDR1 and CDR2: MDHEN, SYDVKM.

With respect to this clonotype: The junction differs from germline at one of its ends, possibly a read error. The V and J genes are TRBV20-1 and TRBJ2-5, with D perhaps matching TRBD2 (6 bases). Germline loops: CDR1 DFQATT, CDR2 SNEGSKA (reference sequence). The CDR3 is made up of 15 amino acids. The CDR3 sequence is CSASTNGSLRETQYF. In DNA form, the CDR3 reads TGCAGTGCTTCTACTAACGGGAGTCTGCGTGAGACCCAATACTTC.

This clonotype was observed a few times. A much more abundant neighbour one base away suggests this may be a read error. DNA for the CDR3: TGTGCCAGCAGATCGATACAGGGGTTCGGGGACACTGAAGCTTTCTTT. Translated: CASRSIQGFGDTEAFF. V is TRBV6-2 or TRBV6-3 and J is TRBJ1-1; the match to TRBD1 covers 7 bases. The CDR3 is 16 residues long. V lost 6 bases and J lost 3; bases outside the gene matches: 13. Germline values: CDR1 MNHEY, CDR2 SVGEGT.

This clonotype occurred a few times. This clone may be a read error of a much larger clone one base away. The chain carries TRBV12-3 or TRBV12-4 and TRBJ2-3, with D unresolved. The CDR3 runs to 12 residues. The DNA for the CDR3 is TGTGCCGGCAGTTTAGTCGTCCATACGCAGTATTTT. Amino acids: CAGSLVVHTQYF.

This clonotype was counted at least ten times. V usage is TRBV7-9 and J usage is TRBJ1-1, with unresolved D. Germline CDR1 reads SEHNR; CDR2 reads FQNEAQ (reference sequence). V was trimmed by 1 base and J by 3 bases, leaving 6 bases between them. CDR3 length: 13 residues. The CDR3 loop is CASSLDRDTEAFF. CDR3 DNA sequence: TGTGCCAGCAGCTTAGACAGAGACACTGAAGCTTTCTTT.

Worth noting for this clonotype: The junction and the germline gene differ at one end; a read error may be behind it. Here the CDR3 reads CVSSPREGRHKQFF. The DNA of the CDR3 is TGTGTCAGCAGCCCGCGGGAGGGCCGCCATAAGCAGTTCTTC. The J gene is TRBJ2-1, the V gene TRBV11-1, with 9 bases matching TRBD2. This CDR3 spans 14 amino acids. Germline CDR1 SGHAT, CDR2 FQDESV (reference sequence). Together with reference TRBV11-1 and TRBJ2-1, the CDR3 gives the full variable domain: EAEVAQSPRYKITEKSQAVAFWCDPISGHATLYWYRQILGQGPELLVQFQDESVVDDSQLPKDRFSAERLKGVDSTLKIQPAELGDSAMYLCVSSPREGRHKQFFGPGTRLTVL.

J is TRBJ2-1 and V is TRBV12-3 or TRBV12-4; D gene unclear. The CDR3 has 15 amino acids. V gave up 5 bases and J gave up 12 bases, with 23 bases separating them. The CDR3 region has the DNA TGTGCCAGCAGTCGCCCTGAGAGCTCCTACAAAGTGCAGTTCTTC. Its translation: CASSRPESSYKVQFF.

Regarding this clonotype: A read error is possible here, since a much larger clone lies one base away. This sequence joins TRBV28 and TRBJ1-3; D remains unclear. The CDR3 has 15 amino acids. Germline V CDR1 and CDR2: MDHEN, SYDVKM. With 7 bases removed from V and 0 bases from J, the gap between germline ends came to 13 bases. CDR3 protein: CASNSASSSGNTIYF. The DNA of the CDR3 is TGTGCCAGCAATTCTGCGTCGAGCTCTGGAAACACCATATATTTT.

To note about this clonotype: One end of the junction does not line up with germline, which may come from a read error. CDR3 nucleotides: TGTACCAGCAGCACAGACCCTACAGAAACGCAGTATTTT. Translating gives CTSSTDPTETQYF. This chain uses TRBV11-2 with TRBJ2-3; D is unresolved. The CDR3 is 13 residues long. Germline-derived CDR1 and CDR2 are SGHAT and FQNNGV.

Of note for this clonotype: The CDR3 end shows no conserved phenylalanine or tryptophan, and so a read error is likely. The chain recombines TRBV29-1 with TRBJ1-1; unclear D gene. CDR1 SQVTM and CDR2 ANQGSEA come from the germline V gene. CDR3 length: 12 residues. Trimming shortened V by 4 bases and J by 6 bases, and 12 bases separated the two germline ends. CDR3 loop: CSVGCGGAEAFS. The CDR3, as DNA: TGCAGCGTTGGATGTGGCGGCGCTGAAGCTTTCTCT.

In the case of this clonotype: No conserved phenylalanine or tryptophan ends this CDR3, so it is likely a read error. The chain has TRBV6-6 and TRBJ2-7, with 7 bases identical to TRBD2. This CDR3 comprises 19 residues. Germline lookup yields CDR1 MNHNY and CDR2 SVGAGI (reference sequence). The CDR3 protein is CVSTTYLGNSGASIYEQYL. The DNA of the CDR3 is TGTGTCAGCACAACGTACCTCGGGAACAGCGGGGCTAGCATATACGAGCAGTACTTG.

The chain carries TRBV28 and TRBJ2-7; D remains unclear. The germline CDR1 and CDR2 sequences are MDHEN and SYDVKM. The CDR3 contains 13 residues. Trimming stripped 6 bases from V and 2 bases from J, with 11 bases between. The CDR3 nucleotides are TGTGCCAGCAGCCCATGGGTAGCCTACGAGCAGTACTTC. This translates into CASSPWVAYEQYF.

With respect to this clonotype: A read error may account for a junction end that differs from germline. The chain joins TRBV29-1 to TRBJ2-3; D tentatively fits TRBD1 or TRBD2 (5 bases each). The CDR3 has 13 amino acids. Germline values: CDR1 SQVTM, CDR2 ANQGSEA. CDR3 protein: CSVEGGYMDTRYF. In DNA, the CDR3 is TGCAGCGTTGAAGGGGGGTACATGGATACGCGGTATTTT.

Comment on this clonotype: The junction shows a germline mismatch at one end, possibly a read error. The rearrangement links TRBV6-2 or TRBV6-3 to TRBJ2-3, with 7 bases identical to TRBD2. The germline V gene has CDR1 MNHEY and CDR2 SVGEGT. The length of the CDR3 is 17 residues. The CDR3 here is CVSSYSVAGVHTDTQYF. The CDR3 DNA reads as TGTGTCAGCAGTTACTCGGTGGCGGGAGTTCACACAGATACGCAGTATTTT.

This clonotype was observed once. Given a much more abundant clone one base away, this may be a read error. The rearrangement joins TRBV28 to TRBJ2-7, with D possibly matching TRBD2 (7 bases). CDR1 MDHEN and CDR2 SYDVKM come from the germline V gene. V gave up 3 bases and J gave up 2 bases, with 11 bases separating them. This CDR3 has 14 amino acids. The CDR3 region is CASSFRGDTYEQYF. For the CDR3, the DNA is TGTGCCAGCAGTTTTCGGGGGGACACCTACGAGCAGTACTTC.

This clonotype is judged medium-sized. This chain uses TRBV11-1 with TRBJ2-7; 10 bases are shared with TRBD1. Trimming took 6 bases from V and 3 from J; bases not matched to a gene: 2. CDR1 and CDR2 from the germline V gene are SGHAT and FQDESV (reference sequence). CDR3 length: 13 residues. CDR3 bases: TGTGCCAGCAGGAGGACAGGGGGCTACGAGCAGTACTTC. This gives the protein CASRRTGGYEQYF.

For this clonotype: The junction departs from germline at one end; a sequencing error may be responsible. The V call is TRBV29-1, the J call TRBJ2-1; D unresolved. This CDR3 region has 13 residues. CDR1 is SQVTM, CDR2 ANQGSEA, per germline. The CDR3 bases are TGCAGCATAAAACGGCAGGCCATAAATGAGCGGTTCTTC. Amino acids: CSIKRQAINERFF.

Regarding this clonotype: This is likely a read error, given that the CDR3 carries no conserved phenylalanine or tryptophan at its end. The gene calls are TRBV30 and TRBJ2-2; the match to TRBD1 covers 7 bases. The V gene end was trimmed by 0 bases and the J gene end by 5 bases; junction bases not matched to a gene: 9. Germline CDR1 is GTSNPN and CDR2 is SVGIG (reference sequence). The length of the CDR3 is 16 residues. The CDR3 region has the DNA TGTGCCTGGAGTGTGGGACAGTTTAGTTTGACCGGGGAGCTGTTTATT. Translating gives CAWSVGQFSLTGELFI.

Comment on this clonotype: A junction end diverges from the germline sequence, so it may reflect a read error. The J gene is TRBJ2-2, the V gene TRBV12-5; 11 bases are shared with TRBD2. Germline V gene sequence: CDR1 LGHNT, CDR2 FRNRAP. CDR3 length: 14 residues. CDR3 nucleotide sequence: TGTGCTAGTTCTAGCGGGGGGAACACCGGGGAGCTCTATTTT. This sequence encodes CASSSGGNTGELYF.